Shown below are 3 T cell receptor beta chains from a single sample sequenced in a study of blood T cell repertoires in COVID-19. Sequenced by immunoSEQ multiplex PCR; TCRdb stores in-frame clones only, minus some. The sample consists of about 160,000 clones, approximately 81% of them appearing once. The material sequenced was PBMCs or T cells enriched from blood (not recorded which). These receptors were collected from a woman in her forties or fifties who had recovered from COVID-19.

The rearrangement links TRBV3-1 (or the pseudogene TRBV3-2) to TRBJ1-5; a possible D gene is TRBD1 (5 bases). This CDR3 spans 14 amino acids. Germline CDR1 reads LGHDT; CDR2 reads YNNKEL (reference sequence). The V and J ends lost 5 bases and 3 bases respectively, with 11 bases between them. CDR3 sequence: CASSWAGYNQPQHF. In nucleotides, the CDR3 is TGTGCCAGCAGCTGGGCAGGGTACAATCAGCCCCAGCATTTT.

This chain uses TRBV7-2 with TRBJ2-5, with a tentative D call TRBD2 (6 bases). This CDR3 has 14 amino acids. The ends were cut back, 1 base at V and 5 bases at J, with 11 bases in the middle. The germline V gene encodes CDR1 SGHTA and CDR2 FQGNSA. The chain's CDR3 is CASSLEEGRETQYF. The DNA for the CDR3 is TGTGCCAGCAGCTTAGAGGAGGGAAGGGAGACCCAGTACTTC.

The chain combines TRBV7-6 with TRBJ1-1; possibly TRBD1 for D (6 bases). With 5 bases removed from V and 2 bases from J, the gap between germline ends came to 15 bases. This CDR3 has 15 residues. CDR1 and CDR2 from the germline V gene are SGHVS and FNYEAQ. The CDR3 sequence: CASSPQGRGNTEAFF. CDR3 nucleotides: TGTGCCAGCAGCCCACAGGGAAGGGGAAACACTGAAGCTTTCTTT. Full variable domain (missing parts from reference TRBV7-6 and TRBJ1-1): GAGVSQSPRYKVTKRGQDVALRCDPISGHVSLYWYRQALGQGPEFLTYFNYEAQQDKSGLPNDRFSAERPEGSISTLTIQRTEQRDSAMYRCASSPQGRGNTEAFFGQGTRLTVV.